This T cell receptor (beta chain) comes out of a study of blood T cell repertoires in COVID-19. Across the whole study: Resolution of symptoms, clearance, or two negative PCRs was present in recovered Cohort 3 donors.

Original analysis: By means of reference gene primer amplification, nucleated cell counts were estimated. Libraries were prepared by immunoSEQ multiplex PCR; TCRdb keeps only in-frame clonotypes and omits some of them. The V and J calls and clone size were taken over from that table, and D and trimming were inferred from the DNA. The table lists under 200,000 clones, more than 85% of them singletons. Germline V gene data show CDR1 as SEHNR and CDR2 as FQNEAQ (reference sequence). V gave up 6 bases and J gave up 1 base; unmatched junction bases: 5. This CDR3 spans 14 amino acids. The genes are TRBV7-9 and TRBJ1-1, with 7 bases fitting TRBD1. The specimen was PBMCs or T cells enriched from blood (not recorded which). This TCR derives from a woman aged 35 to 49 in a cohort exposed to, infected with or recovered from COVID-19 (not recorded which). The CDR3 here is CASSYRGPNTEAFF. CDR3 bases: TGTGCCAGCAGTTACAGGGGACCGAACACTGAAGCTTTCTTT.